The 8 T cell receptor beta chains given below trace back to one sample, sequenced in a study of breast tumors, draining lymph nodes, adjacent tissues. The lymph nodes were axillary draining lymph nodes from breast cancer patients. TCRdb reprocessed the multiplex PCR reads via MiXCR and lists one record per CDR3 protein. The repertoire consists of 70,000 to 95,000 distinct CDR3 sequences, with roughly a fifth occurring once and the leading ten covering about 2.5%. The source material was axillary lymph node tissue. All receptors derive from a female donor with breast cancer. Some clones in this sample may be carry-over from other donors' samples.

Points on this clonotype: A much more abundant neighbour one base away suggests this may be a read error. The chain employs TRBV4-2 and TRBJ2-1, with D tentatively TRBD2 (6 bases). Germline V gene data show CDR1 as LGHNA and CDR2 as YNFKEQ. This CDR3 has 15 residues. Trimming stripped 3 bases from V and 2 bases from J, with 11 bases between. The CDR3 loop is CASSHDAGPYNEQFF. The CDR3, as DNA: TGTGCCAGCAGCCACGATGCGGGACCCTACAATGAGCAGTTCTTC.

The sample holds many counts of this clonotype. The genes are TRBV20-1 and TRBJ2-2; D is possibly TRBD1 (6 bases). The CDR3 covers 15 residues. Germline V gene lookup returns CDR1 DFQATT and CDR2 SNEGSKA (reference sequence). The V and J ends lost 3 bases and 7 bases respectively, with 18 bases between them. The CDR3 loop reads CSASTGHHIRGELFF. The CDR3 DNA is TGCAGTGCTAGTACGGGACATCATATTCGCGGGGAGCTGTTTTTT.

On this clonotype itself: A read error may account for a junction end that differs from germline. The V and J genes are TRBV28 and TRBJ2-3; 9 nucleotides match TRBD2. The CDR3 consists of 15 residues. Germline CDR1 is MDHEN and CDR2 is SYDVKM. CDR3 DNA: TGTGCCAGCAGCCGACTAGCGGCTAGCACAGATACGCGGTATTTT. It codes for CASSRLAASTDTRYF.

The gene calls are TRBV19 and TRBJ2-2, with TRBD1 as a possible D gene (6 bases). Germline CDR1 is LNHDA and CDR2 is SQIVND (reference sequence). The CDR3 loop spans 15 amino acids. Trimming took off 9 bases at V and 6 bases at J, with 20 bases between the two ends. The CDR3 DNA sequence: TGTGCCAGCTCCCCCAGGGGTTATTTGGCCGGGGAGCTGTTTTTT. It is translated as CASSPRGYLAGELFF.

This clonotype was counted at least ten times. V gene TRBV20-1 combines with J gene TRBJ2-5, with 7 bases that match TRBD2. The CDR3 extends over 13 amino acids. Trimming at V came to 6 bases and at J to 5 bases, leaving 9 bases not matched to a gene. From germline, CDR1 is DFQATT and CDR2 SNEGSKA (reference sequence). The CDR3 sequence: CSAGGGGDETQYF. In DNA form, the CDR3 reads TGCAGTGCGGGGGGTGGGGGGGACGAGACCCAGTACTTC.

This clonotype was recorded at least ten times. This chain uses TRBV19 with TRBJ2-1; 9 bases match TRBD2. The V gene end was trimmed by 3 bases and the J gene end by 12 bases; junction bases not matched to a gene: 3. The V gene's germline CDR1 is LNHDA and CDR2 SQIVND (reference sequence). The CDR3 runs 12 residues. The CDR3 coding sequence is TGTGCCAGTAGTATCCCGGGACTAGCGCAGTTCTTC. Its protein is CASSIPGLAQFF. Filled out from reference TRBV19 and TRBJ2-1, the complete variable domain reads DGGITQSPKYLFRKEGQNVTLSCEQNLNHDAMYWYRQDPGQGLRLIYYSQIVNDFQKGDIAEGYSVSREKKESFPLTVTSAQKNPTAFYLCASSIPGLAQFFGPGTRLTVL.

The table lists this clonotype with a few counts. This sequence joins TRBV19 and TRBJ1-2; perhaps TRBD1 as D (5 bases). CDR1 is LNHDA, CDR2 SQIVND, per germline (reference sequence). The CDR3 runs 17 residues. V was shortened by 3 bases and J by 8 bases, with 25 bases between the two germline ends. In DNA form, the CDR3 reads TGTGCCAGTAGTATGCTTGCGCCCTTCCGGGACGGAGGAGGCTACACCTTC. Protein: CASSMLAPFRDGGGYTF.

At least ten counts were recorded for this clonotype. V usage is TRBV5-1 and J usage is TRBJ1-5, with D perhaps matching TRBD1 (6 bases). V was pared by 2 bases and J by 0 bases, with 12 bases between. Germline loops: CDR1 SGHRS, CDR2 YFSETQ. This CDR3 region has 16 residues. CDR3 bases: TGCGCCAGCAGCTTAAGGCAGGGGATTAGCAATCAGCCCCAGCATTTT. The encoded protein is CASSLRQGISNQPQHF.